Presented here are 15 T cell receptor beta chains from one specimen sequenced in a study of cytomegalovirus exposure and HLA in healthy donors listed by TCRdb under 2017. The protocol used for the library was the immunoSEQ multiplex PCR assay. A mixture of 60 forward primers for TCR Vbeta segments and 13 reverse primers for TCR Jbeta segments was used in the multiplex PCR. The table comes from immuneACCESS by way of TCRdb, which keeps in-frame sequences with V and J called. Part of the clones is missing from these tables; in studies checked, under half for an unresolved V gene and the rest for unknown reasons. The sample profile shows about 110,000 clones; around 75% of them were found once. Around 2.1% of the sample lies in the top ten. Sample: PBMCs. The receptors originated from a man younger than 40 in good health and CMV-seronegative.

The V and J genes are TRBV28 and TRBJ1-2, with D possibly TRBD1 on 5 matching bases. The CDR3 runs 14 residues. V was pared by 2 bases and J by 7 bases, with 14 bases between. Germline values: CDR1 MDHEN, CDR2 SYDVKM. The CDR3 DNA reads TGTGCCAGCAGTTTACATGGGGCAAAGGGTGGCTACACCTTC. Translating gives CASSLHGAKGGYTF.

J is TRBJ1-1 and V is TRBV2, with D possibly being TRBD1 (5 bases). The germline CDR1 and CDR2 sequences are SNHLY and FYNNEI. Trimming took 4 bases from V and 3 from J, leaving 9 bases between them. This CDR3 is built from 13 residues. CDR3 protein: CASSGQGYTEAFF. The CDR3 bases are TGTGCCAGCAGTGGGCAGGGATACACTGAAGCTTTCTTT.

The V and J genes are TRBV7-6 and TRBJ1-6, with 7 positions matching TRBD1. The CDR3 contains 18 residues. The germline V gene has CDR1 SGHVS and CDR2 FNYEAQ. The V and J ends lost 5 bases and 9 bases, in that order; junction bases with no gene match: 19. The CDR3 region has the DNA TGTGCCAGCAGCCCATTAGACAGGGAAGAAAAGAGAATTTCACCCCTCCACTTT. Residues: CASSPLDREEKRISPLHF. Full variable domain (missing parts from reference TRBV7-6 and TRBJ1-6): GAGVSQSPRYKVTKRGQDVALRCDPISGHVSLYWYRQALGQGPEFLTYFNYEAQQDKSGLPNDRFSAERPEGSISTLTIQRTEQRDSAMYRCASSPLDREEKRISPLHFGNGTRLTVT.

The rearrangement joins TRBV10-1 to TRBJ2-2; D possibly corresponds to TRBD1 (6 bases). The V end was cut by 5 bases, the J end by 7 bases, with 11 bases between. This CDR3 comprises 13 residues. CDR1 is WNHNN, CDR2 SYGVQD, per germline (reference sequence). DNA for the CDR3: TGCGCCAGCAGTATCGACAGGCGCGGGGAGCTGTTTTTT. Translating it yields CASSIDRRGELFF.

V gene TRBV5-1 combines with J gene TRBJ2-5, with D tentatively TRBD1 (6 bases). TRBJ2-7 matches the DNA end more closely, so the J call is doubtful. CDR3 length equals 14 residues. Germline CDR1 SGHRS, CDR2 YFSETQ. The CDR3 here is CASRTGPSSYEQYF. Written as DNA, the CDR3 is TGCGCCAGCAGGACAGGTCCGAGCTCCTACGAGCAGTACTTC.

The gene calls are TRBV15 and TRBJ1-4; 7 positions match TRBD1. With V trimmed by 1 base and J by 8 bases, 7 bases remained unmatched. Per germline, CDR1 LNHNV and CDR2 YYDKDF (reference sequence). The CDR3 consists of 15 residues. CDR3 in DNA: TGTGCCACCAGCAGAGGTGGACAGGTTGCAGAAAAACTGTTTTTT. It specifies CATSRGGQVAEKLFF.

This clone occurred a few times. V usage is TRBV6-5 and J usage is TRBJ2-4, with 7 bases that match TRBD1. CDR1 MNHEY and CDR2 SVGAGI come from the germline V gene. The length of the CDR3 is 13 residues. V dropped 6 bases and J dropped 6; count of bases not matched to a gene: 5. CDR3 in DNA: TGTGCCAGCAGCCCGAGGGGGCGAAACATTCAGTACTTC. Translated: CASSPRGRNIQYF.

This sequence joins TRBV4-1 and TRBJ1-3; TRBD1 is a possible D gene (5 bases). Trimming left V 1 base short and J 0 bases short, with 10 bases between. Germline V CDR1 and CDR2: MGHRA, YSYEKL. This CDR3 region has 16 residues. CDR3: CASSQGHGGSGNTIYF. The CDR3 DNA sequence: TGCGCCAGCAGCCAAGGGCACGGGGGCTCTGGAAACACCATATATTTT.

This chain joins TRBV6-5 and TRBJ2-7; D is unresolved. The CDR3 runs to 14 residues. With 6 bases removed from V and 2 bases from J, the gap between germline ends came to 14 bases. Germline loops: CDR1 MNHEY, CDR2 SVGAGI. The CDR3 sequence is CASSLFGSTYEQYF. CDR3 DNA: TGTGCCAGCAGCCTTTTTGGTAGCACCTACGAGCAGTACTTC.

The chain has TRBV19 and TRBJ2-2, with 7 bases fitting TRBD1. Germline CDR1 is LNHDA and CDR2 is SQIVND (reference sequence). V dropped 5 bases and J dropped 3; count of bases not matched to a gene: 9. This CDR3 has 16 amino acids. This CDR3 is CASSPPTGQYTGELFF. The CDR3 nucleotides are TGTGCCAGTAGTCCACCAACGGGACAGTACACCGGGGAGCTGTTTTTT.

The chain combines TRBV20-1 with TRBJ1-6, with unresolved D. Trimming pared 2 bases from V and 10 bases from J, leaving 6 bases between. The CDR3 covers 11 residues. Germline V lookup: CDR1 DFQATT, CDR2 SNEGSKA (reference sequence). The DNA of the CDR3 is TGCAGTGCTAGAAGGCGGTCACCCCTCCACTTT. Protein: CSARRRSPLHF.

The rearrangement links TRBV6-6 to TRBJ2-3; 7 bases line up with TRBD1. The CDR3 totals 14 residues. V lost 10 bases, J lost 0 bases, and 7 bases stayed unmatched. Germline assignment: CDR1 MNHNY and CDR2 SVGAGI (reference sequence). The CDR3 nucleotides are TGTGCCACTAGGGGGCGTACGAGCACAGATACGCAGTATTTT. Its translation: CATRGRTSTDTQYF.

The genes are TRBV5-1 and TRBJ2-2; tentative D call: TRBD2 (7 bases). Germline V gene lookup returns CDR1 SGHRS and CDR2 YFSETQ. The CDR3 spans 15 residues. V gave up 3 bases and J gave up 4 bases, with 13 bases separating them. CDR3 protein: CASSSQGGSTGELFF. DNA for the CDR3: TGCGCCAGCAGCTCACAGGGAGGGTCCACCGGGGAGCTGTTTTTT.

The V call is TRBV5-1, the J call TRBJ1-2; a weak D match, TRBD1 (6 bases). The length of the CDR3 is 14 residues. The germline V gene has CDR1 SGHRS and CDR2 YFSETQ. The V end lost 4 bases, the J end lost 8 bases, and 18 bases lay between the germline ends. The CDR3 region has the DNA TGCGCCAGCAGCCCAGGACAGAACCTCGGGGGCTACACCTTC. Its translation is CASSPGQNLGGYTF.

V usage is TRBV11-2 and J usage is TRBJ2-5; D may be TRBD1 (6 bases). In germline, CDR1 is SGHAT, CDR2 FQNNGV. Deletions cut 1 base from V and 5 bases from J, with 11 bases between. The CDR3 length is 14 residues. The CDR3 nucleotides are TGTGCCAGCAGCTTAGGTCAGGGGTTGGAGACCCAGTACTTC. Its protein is CASSLGQGLETQYF. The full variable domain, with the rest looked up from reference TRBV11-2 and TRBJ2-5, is EAGVAQSPRYKIIEKRQSVAFWCNPISGHATLYWYQQILGQGPKLLIQFQNNGVVDDSQLPKDRFSAERLKGVDSTLKIQPAKLEDSAVYLCASSLGQGLETQYFGPGTRLLVL.